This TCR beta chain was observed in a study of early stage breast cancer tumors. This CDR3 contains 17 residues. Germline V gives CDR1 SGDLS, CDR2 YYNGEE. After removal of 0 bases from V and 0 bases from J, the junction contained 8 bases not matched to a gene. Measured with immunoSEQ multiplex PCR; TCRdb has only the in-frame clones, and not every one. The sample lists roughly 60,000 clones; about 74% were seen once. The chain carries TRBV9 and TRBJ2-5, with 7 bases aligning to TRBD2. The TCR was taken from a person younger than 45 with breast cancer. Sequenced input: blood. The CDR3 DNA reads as TGTGCCAGCAGCGTAGGAGTGGCGGGAGTGTACCAAGAGACCCAGTACTTC. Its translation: CASSVGVAGVYQETQYF.